These T cell receptor beta chains were read from a single sample in a study of T-cell memory formation after mild COVID-19. Via MiXCR, TCRdb re-called the 5' RACE reads, giving one row per CDR3 protein. The repertoire has 100,000 or so distinct CDR3 sequences, over 8.5% of them found once; the top ten carry about 40%. Material: PBMCs or a T cell subset sorted from them (not recorded which). These receptors were obtained from a man between 18 and 35 years old who had mild COVID-19 (a few samples of this study predate the infection). Cell type and time point are not known. The CDR3 runs from the conserved cysteine through the conserved F or W. D genes are given only for firm matches. Size values are once, few and many counts, or a class for expanded clones, and some rows have none.

V: TRBV12-3/TRBV12-4
D: TRBD1
length: 17
size: NA
J: TRBJ2-1
DNA: TGTGCCAGCAGTATCACTATCCGGGACAGGGGGTACAATGAGCAGTTCTTC
CDR3: CASSITIRDRGYNEQFF

V: TRBV11-2
D: NA
length: 15
size: few
J: TRBJ1-5
DNA: TGTGCCAGCAGCTTAAACGGGGCGGCTAATCAGCCCCAGCATTTT
CDR3: CASSLNGAANQPQHF

V: TRBV27
D: NA
length: 16
size: NA
J: TRBJ2-6
DNA: TGTGCCAGCAGTCTCCAGACGGACGCTGGGGCCAACGTCCTGACTTTC
CDR3: CASSLQTDAGANVLTF

V: TRBV21-1
D: NA
length: 15
size: few
J: TRBJ2-5
DNA: TGTGCCAGCACAATGCTAGCGGGGGGCCAAGAGACCCAGTACTTC
CDR3: CASTMLAGGQETQYF

V: TRBV5-1
D: NA
length: 15
size: few
J: TRBJ2-7
DNA: TGCGCCAGCAGCTTGGCCGGGCAGGCAGGCGTCGAGCAGTACTTC
CDR3: CASSLAGQAGVEQYF

V: TRBV3-1
D: NA
length: 13
size: few
J: TRBJ1-1
DNA: TGTGCCAGCAGTTCTCTTATGAACACTGAAGCTTTCTTT
CDR3: CASSSLMNTEAFF

V: TRBV25-1
D: NA
length: 8
size: few
J: TRBJ1-1
DNA: TGTGCCGCGGGGGAAGCTTTCTTT
CDR3: CAAGEAFF

V: TRBV11-2
D: NA
length: 14
size: few
J: TRBJ2-5
DNA: TGTGCCAGTCAGGTGGGGGGATCGTGGGAGACCCAGTACTTC
CDR3: CASQVGGSWETQYF

V: TRBV12-3/TRBV12-4
D: TRBD2
length: 16
size: few
J: TRBJ2-1
DNA: TGTGCCAGCAGCCCCCGCCTAGCGGGGGGCCACAATGAGCAGTTCTTC
CDR3: CASSPRLAGGHNEQFF

V: TRBV27
D: NA
length: 14
size: NA
J: TRBJ1-4
DNA: TGTGCCAGCAGAAAGGGGGGATTAAGCGAAAAACTGTTTTTT
CDR3: CASRKGGLSEKLFF

V: TRBV6-5
D: NA
length: 15
size: NA
J: TRBJ2-2
DNA: TGTGCCAGCAGTTACTCGGGGAGCTCCACCGGGGAGCTGTTTTTT
CDR3: CASSYSGSSTGELFF

V: TRBV12-3/TRBV12-4
D: NA
length: 16
size: few
J: TRBJ1-2
DNA: TGTGCCAGCACCACGGGCCGCGCGCTGGGGGACTATGGCTACACCTTC
CDR3: CASTTGRALGDYGYTF